This T cell receptor (beta chain) was found in a study of shared clonotypes between healthy human individuals (dated by TCRdb to 2019 to 2021). For context, the study as a whole: The cohort comprised a couple of women and three men aged 18 to 49 years. For each donor, CD4 naive and CD4 memory were each run on three plates, CD8 naive on two plates, and CD8 memory on one plate. Blood TCR repertoires of about 5 healthy adults were deeply sequenced to estimate repertoire size and the extent of clonotype sharing between individuals. To increase sequencing depth and limit assay-specific biases, TCR repertoire library preparation and sequencing were carried out by different laboratories using diverse techniques. Each donor's leukapheresis produced roughly between about 0.8 and 10 billion PBMCs.

Donors were healthy HIV-negative adults with no recently reported acute infections or vaccinations. Every donor was a Caucasian adult living in Nashville, Tennessee, USA. Magnetic negative selection was used to enrich CD4+ T cells, after which naive cells were positively selected on CD45RA and the negative fraction became the memory subset. After blood collection by leukapheresis, PBMCs were isolated using Ficoll-Histopaque density gradient centrifugation and then cryopreserved in the vapor phase of liquid nitrogen. Purity and quantity of every magnetically sorted T cell population were checked by analytical flow cytometry. From each sorted fraction, genomic DNA was isolated and quantified by UV absorbance on a Nanodrop 2000c. Using the deep immunoSEQ assay, multiplex PCR amplified TCR CDR3 regions from genomic DNA. Genomic DNA extracted from each cell subset was distributed evenly over all wells of several immunoSEQ 96-well plates, and each plate served as one replicate. For sorted subsets, approximately 0.2 ug of genomic DNA, equivalent to 25,000 to 35,000 T cell genomes, went into each replicate PCR. The purified libraries were quantified using a Qubit 3.0 fluorometer, sized with a Bioanalyzer 2100, and then quantified again using the KAPA Library Quantification kit. A separate single-read 150-cycle Illumina NextSeq 550 flow cell was used to sequence each immunoSEQ 96-well plate. The paper's processing steps were these. Because the immunoSEQ output included only junctional sequences and no quality scores, the filtering could not be the same as the filtering used for full-length reads. To assign V/J genes and CDR3, sequences were annotated against IMGT germline references using PyIR, a Python wrapper for IgBLAST v1.9. Any read was removed if the V/J assignment was weak (E-value above 1e-6), the CDR3 was missing, or the read contained stop codons, out-of-frame junctions, or ambiguous translated residues. A V3J clonotype was defined by an identical inferred V gene, J gene, and CDR3 amino acid sequence. To compute the percentage overlap between repertoires, the number of shared unique clonotypes was divided by the size of the smaller repertoire. Three approaches were used to assess repertoire richness: RTK rarefaction, the Chao1 estimator, and Recon v2.1 estimates of unobserved clonotypes. Generation probabilities for all TCRbeta clonotypes obtained by the gDNA method from a handful of donors were computed using OLGA. TCRdb carries this immuneACCESS record with in-frame sequences only. Its versions omit some clonotypes, under half of them owing to an unresolved V gene in the studies checked, with the rest unexplained. V and J calls and clone size come straight from that table; D and trimming were deduced from the DNA. This sample holds 2,100,000 or so clones; nearly 97% were observed only once. Approximately 0.13% of the sample is taken by the ten largest.

Counted from cysteine to phenylalanine, this CDR3 has 13 amino acids. Just the 39-base CDR3 DNA is kept, in frame starting at base 1. The germline V gene encodes CDR1 LNHDA and CDR2 SQIVND (reference sequence). V sheds 7 bases and J sheds 1 base, leaving 10 bases between their ends. The study at large found these results: When a few donors were compared, the shared fraction of clonotypes was 5% to 6.5% for naive CD4, about 4% for naive CD8, 2.3% for memory CD4, and 0.35% to 0.5% for memory CD8. Incomplete sequencing was indicated by rarefaction of sorted-subset datasets, despite the large sequencing depth. Higher generation probabilities were observed for clonotypes shared by all four sorted-subset donors than for non-shared clonotypes. Pairwise subsampling led to the expectation that sequencing depth would affect the degree of clonotype sharing among donors. Sampling was restricted to blood, and TCR repertoires in tissues likely differ from the TCR repertoires found in blood. Estimated clonotype richness was generally larger for naive than for memory subsets. The genetic and exposure-history diversity represented was limited by the small number of donors.

Note on this clone: Its antigen remains undetermined. No base quality information exists; no much larger clone differs at one position.

Sequenced: naive CD4+ T cells sorted from blood. The cell subset or site label on this specimen signifies: CD45RA+ positively selected. The sequence links TRBV19 to TRBJ1-1; a confident D gene designation cannot be given. The receptor was isolated from a man younger than 35 in good health. The nucleotides read TGTGCCAGTAAACTAAAGGGGAACACTGAAGCTTTCTTT. This gives the protein CASKLKGNTEAFF.